This note documents a single TCR beta chain sequence. Its antigen is unidentified. This specimen comes from a study of graft-versus-host responses after intestinal transplantation. Study at large: Multivisceral, liver-intestinal, or isolated intestinal grafts were transplanted into recipients. All of the recipients had induction that used anti-thymocyte globulin, then tacrolimus and steroids for 2 to 3 years. Study-wide results and limits: Patients who carried graft-donor T cell macrochimerism also had high graft-versus-host to host-versus-graft clonal ratios in their allografts. Among recipient marrow samples, GvH clones were found; some appeared first in ileum or blood.

Clones were read by immunoSEQ multiplex PCR, and TCRdb kept only the in-frame ones, dropping some. The sample has around 90,000 clones; just under 95% are singletons. This clonotype was sampled from a human donor who received an intestinal transplant. This material consisted of unstimulated CD8+ T cells sorted from spleen or lymph node cells, taken before intestinal transplant.

The CDR3 loop is CASSSDPSSYNEQFF. The CDR3, as DNA: TGTGCCAGCAGCTCAGATCCGTCCTCCTACAATGAGCAGTTCTTC. The gene calls are TRBV13 and TRBJ2-1; D uncertain. This CDR3 region has 15 residues. V lost 4 bases to trimming and J lost 0 bases, with 10 bases between them. Germline CDR1 and CDR2: PRHDT and FYEKMQ (reference sequence).